These 9 T cell receptor beta chains share one sample of origin, sequenced in a study of cytomegalovirus exposure and HLA in healthy donors. The primer mix had 60 Vbeta and 13 Jbeta primers. This table comes from immunoSEQ multiplex PCR, and its TCRdb copy is limited to in-frame clones, with some not included. The sample has about 200,000 clones; roughly 80% are singletons. The sequencing sample was made of PBMCs. The receptors were gathered from a woman under 40 in good health and CMV-seronegative.

This clone was counted a few times. The chain employs TRBV4-1 and TRBJ2-1, with D perhaps matching TRBD1 (6 bases). The V gene's germline CDR1 is MGHRA and CDR2 YSYEKL. Trimming took off 5 bases at V and 9 bases at J, with 11 bases between the two ends. The CDR3 runs to 12 residues. CDR3 in amino acids: CASSAGGGEQFF. The DNA of the CDR3 is TGCGCCAGCAGCGCTGGGGGCGGTGAGCAGTTCTTC.

The CDR3 spells CASSEFRGADTEAFF. As DNA, the CDR3 is TGTGCCAGCAGTGAATTTCGGGGTGCGGACACTGAAGCTTTCTTT. The chain employs TRBV2 and TRBJ1-1; D remains unclear. Trimming removed 2 bases from V and 3 bases from J, with 13 bases in between. CDR1 and CDR2 (germline): SNHLY, FYNNEI. This CDR3 is built from 15 residues.

This sequence joins TRBV30 and TRBJ1-5; a weak D match, TRBD1 (5 bases). Germline V CDR1 and CDR2: GTSNPN, SVGIG (reference sequence). Trimming took 2 bases from V and 5 from J, leaving 13 bases between them. CDR3 length: 14 residues. Written as DNA, the CDR3 is TGTGCCTGGAGTCAGGCCCAAGGGGATCAGCCCCAGCATTTT. This encodes CAWSQAQGDQPQHF.

The genes are TRBV18 and TRBJ1-2; 7 bases are shared with TRBD1. Trimming at V came to 6 bases and at J to 7 bases, leaving 11 bases not matched to a gene. CDR1 is KGHSH and CDR2 is LQKENI in the germline V gene. The CDR3 contains 14 residues. The CDR3 DNA sequence: TGTGCCAGCTCCCATGGGGACAGATGGAGTGGCTACACCTTC. Translation: CASSHGDRWSGYTF.

The rearrangement joins TRBV11-1 to TRBJ2-3, with 8 positions matching TRBD2. The CDR3 has 16 amino acids. Germline V lookup: CDR1 SGHAT, CDR2 FQDESV (reference sequence). J lost 5 bases, V lost 3 bases, and 10 bases had no gene match. The CDR3 loop reads CASSFFSGGPGDTQYF. CDR3 sequence (DNA): TGTGCCAGCAGCTTCTTTTCGGGAGGGCCGGGAGATACGCAGTATTTT.

This clone was counted only a few times. The rearrangement links TRBV25-1 to TRBJ1-6; D perhaps matches TRBD1 (6 bases). Per the germline V gene, CDR1 is MGHDK and CDR2 is SYGVNS. Trimming pared 6 bases from V and 10 bases from J, leaving 13 bases between. The CDR3 has 13 amino acids. CDR3 bases: TGTGCCAGCAGGCAGACAGGCCCCTCACCCCTCCACTTT. The encoded protein is CASRQTGPSPLHF.

The chain couples TRBV7-2 to TRBJ2-5, with TRBD2 identical over 9 bases. V shed 1 base, J shed 5 bases, and the junction held 8 bases outside the gene matches. Germline lookup yields CDR1 SGHTA and CDR2 FQGNSA. There are 16 residues in the CDR3. The CDR3 reads CASSLDGGGARETQYF. CDR3 bases: TGTGCCAGCAGCTTAGACGGCGGGGGGGCCCGGGAGACCCAGTACTTC.

The chain carries TRBV5-4 and TRBJ2-3, with TRBD2 matching 8 bases. Germline-derived CDR1 and CDR2 are SGHNT and YYREEE (reference sequence). Trimming removed 5 bases from V and 2 bases from J; junction bases left unmatched: 10. The CDR3 totals 16 residues. CDR3 sequence (DNA): TGTGCCAGCAGTGTCACGCGGGGGGCTGACACAGATACGCAGTATTTT. Amino acid sequence: CASSVTRGADTDTQYF.

A word on this clone: Within the sample, other DNA sequences also encode this same CDR3. J is TRBJ1-1 and V is TRBV6-1, with 8 bases lining up with TRBD1. Germline V lookup: CDR1 MNHNS, CDR2 SASEGT. This CDR3 is built from 15 residues. The J segment lost 4 bases and the V segment lost 2 bases, leaving 6 bases of the junction unmatched. The CDR3 bases are TGTGCCAGCAGTGAACGGACAGGGCTGGGCACTGAAGCTTTCTTT. Encoded protein: CASSERTGLGTEAFF.